This T cell receptor beta chain stems from a study of sequential checkpoint blockade in melanoma. The wider study: Both treatment sequences were followed by maintenance nivolumab.

TCRdb keeps only in-frame clones here, not all; method: immunoSEQ multiplex PCR. The profile covers about 6,100 clones, with approximately 48% appearing a single time and roughly 26% taken by the ten largest. As to treatment: randomized to nivolumab then ipilimumab (arm A) or the reverse (arm B). None of the patients previously received DNA-damaging chemotherapy. Sorted cells were live CD3+CD8+, lacking CD19 and CD56, from PBMCs. This clonotype originated in a human patient with melanoma. Some clones in this sample may be carry-over from other donors' samples. Sequenced material: CD8+ T cells sorted from blood (inferred from file names), taken from a patient given nivolumab and ipilimumab in sequence.

The CDR3 spells CASSLQGRNIGTEAFF. CDR3 in DNA: TGTGCCAGCAGCTTACAGGGGCGTAATATCGGCACTGAAGCTTTCTTT. The J gene is TRBJ1-1, the V gene TRBV11-2; D possibly corresponds to TRBD1 (6 bases). V was shortened by 2 bases and J by 4 bases, with 17 bases between the two germline ends. The CDR3 runs 16 residues. Germline V gene data show CDR1 as SGHAT and CDR2 as FQNNGV. Drawing the rest from reference TRBV11-2 and TRBJ1-1, the complete variable domain is EAGVAQSPRYKIIEKRQSVAFWCNPISGHATLYWYQQILGQGPKLLIQFQNNGVVDDSQLPKDRFSAERLKGVDSTLKIQPAKLEDSAVYLCASSLQGRNIGTEAFFGQGTRLTVV.